This T cell receptor (beta chain) was identified in a study of cytomegalovirus exposure and HLA in healthy donors listed by TCRdb under 2017. As for the study more broadly: According to an earlier analysis of several hundred of the donors, roughly 180 million T cells yielded 117 million unique TCR beta sequences and 276 Gb of sequence data. An earlier analysis of approximately 580 of the donors used high-throughput TCR beta sequencing to judge whether each TCR beta V gene segment behaved as functional or pseudogenic. The study aimed to test whether cataloging public T cell receptors could reveal signatures of past pathogen exposure. Every repertoire in the discovery cohort had been generated on one and the same sequencing platform. Both class I and class II loci were covered by HLA typing, at four-digit resolution. In addition to the first cohort of around 670 subjects, a separate validation cohort of around 110 different subjects was used. Donor age, sex, ethnicity and CMV serostatus were collected together with the repertoire data. Typing coverage differed by locus: A, B, C, DRB1 and DQB1 were typed in roughly 620-630 donors, DQA1 in 500 to 550, DPA1 in 600 to 610, and DPB1 in just under 490. In a later analysis, previously published TCR beta repertoires from hundreds of donors were re-analyzed and high-resolution HLA genotyping was added so that TCR occurrence patterns could be studied. An early release covering around 630 HLA-typed donors comprised about 290 gigabases of sequencing data and 85 million to 100 million unique TCR sequences. Rather than using new phenotypic data, the later analysis identified candidate immune exposures from TCR beta sequences and from how often those sequences occurred across donors. Among the 398 genotyped donors, approximately 77% belonged to the genetic ancestry cluster associated with self-reported Caucasian donors. Genome-wide SNP genotypes for about three fifths of the roughly 670 donors were used in a later genetic analysis, which treated that subset as a discovery cohort. To predict cytomegalovirus infection status, the study brought together high-throughput TCR immunosequencing, statistical association of individual TCRs with disease status, and machine learning. The study profiled the T cell repertoires of 500 to 800 subjects by immunosequencing and related them to cytomegalovirus serostatus. On average, over 200,000 unique TCR beta nucleotide sequences were sequenced per donor among more than 350 genotyped donors of the cohort, with about 19% of those sequences being non-productive. Roughly five DR-DQ haplotypes were handled as single units for association and clustering because linkage in the cohort was strong. Overall study results and their limits: Because counts were too low, roughly 18 rarely observed V segments, including chromosome 9 orphons, were left out of the earlier analysis of a few hundred of the donors. According to a later analysis, TCR association rates differed among HLA loci, with DRB1 alleles showing the most associated TCRs and HLA-C alleles showing the fewest. This cohort had only TCR beta chains sequenced, and the lack of alpha or paired-chain data limited which features could be detected. The classifier was reported to diagnose cytomegalovirus status with high specificity and sensitivity in both the original cohort and the validation cohort. An earlier analysis of some 560 of the donors showed that most TCR beta V segments appeared in productive rearrangements either about 90% or about 30% of the time, which broadly matched IMGT annotations. The study gave a list of some 150 TCR beta chains associated with cytomegalovirus. Compared with equally common non-associated chains, HLA-associated TCR beta chains in a later analysis were more clonally expanded and had lower generation probabilities. A later analysis reported that several top co-occurrence clusters appeared linked to parvovirus B19, influenza, CMV and Epstein-Barr virus. The authors suggested that the approach could potentially be extended to other disease states and immunological phenotypes. A further reported finding was that TCR beta sequences accurately predicted the HLA-A and HLA-B alleles for most subjects in the first cohort. The sequencing pipeline was judged likely to have produced a cluster of highly shared sequence variants as a technical artifact. Some IMGT-functional V segments, including TRBV6-2 and TRBV6-3, could not be told apart with the 87-base-pair reads, so those segments were excluded. The presence/absence analyses assumed that sequencing depth was roughly uniform across donors, and that assumption may not be true. According to a later genetic analysis, donors in an Asian-associated ancestry cluster had fewer N-insertions in productive TCRs than the approximately 670-donor mean. Most TCR sequences were seen in very few donors, while some public TCRs were found in many individuals. A few of the identified cytomegalovirus-associated TCR beta chains were confirmed in vitro to be specific for cytomegalovirus antigens. When HLA alleles, especially DR and DQ, strongly co-occurred, attributing TCR associations to individual alleles was difficult. Correlated functional status among segregating V segments might reflect linkage disequilibrium, but an unknown experimental factor could not be ruled out. A later analysis associated about 17,000 TCR beta sequences with specific HLA alleles at a false discovery rate of 0.05. Because HLA typing was missing for some donors at each locus, association tests included only the typed subset. An association between a missense DCLRE1C variant and V-gene and J-gene trimming of TCR beta chains was found in a later genetic analysis and replicated in an independent cohort. In a later analysis, most CMV-associated TCR beta chains were found to appear HLA-restricted, with HLA associations seemingly driven largely by CMV exposure. CMV serostatus was the only immune exposure information available for the cohort.

The cohort comprised some 700 healthy bone marrow donors. At the time of sampling, every cohort member was nominally healthy, though immune exposures that went unrecorded were likely present. The donor tested CMV seronegative and was one of the 352 seronegative cohort members. A peripheral blood sample was collected from each donor, and TCR beta sequencing was performed on peripheral blood mononuclear cells. Genomic DNA extraction from the blood cell samples was performed with the Qiagen DNeasy Blood Extraction Kit. Receptor amplification or capture employed the immunoSEQ multiplex PCR assay. For the multiplex PCR, a mixture combining 60 forward primers for TCR Vbeta segments and 13 reverse primers for TCR Jbeta segments was used. Amplification of the CDR3 region of rearranged TCR beta genes was performed with a multiplex PCR assay on genomic DNA. The amplified TCR beta libraries were sequenced on the Illumina HiSeq System as 87-base-pair reads. The paper's data handling went like this. A later analysis tallied tens of millions of unique TCR beta chains across the 666 repertoires, and some 10 million of those chains were shared by two or more donors. A nearest-neighbor algorithm error-corrected the raw reads and collapsed the reads into unique sequences, merging closely related sequences to remove PCR and sequencing errors. To assign V, D and J gene segments, CDR3 sequences were aligned to IMGT reference sequences. For a sequence to be retained, a match of at least six nucleotides was required to both a V gene segment and a J gene segment. Rearrangements were called productive when the CDR3 lacked stop codons and stayed in frame with V and J; all others were non-productive. Following IMGT convention, CDR3 was defined as the stretch from the second conserved V-encoded cysteine up to the conserved J-encoded phenylalanine. The earlier analysis of about 620 of the donors excluded sequences that lacked an unambiguous match to a single V gene segment. An earlier analysis of several hundred of the donors called V segments functional above 56.7% productive rearrangements and segregating when the between-donor standard deviation exceeded 5%. A statistical classification framework was built to diagnose cytomegalovirus status from the catalog of TCR beta chain sequences. A later analysis assigned V and J genes by comparing TCR nucleotide sequences with IMGT/GENE-DB human TR gene sequences. In a later analysis, CDR3 sequences and most-parsimonious VDJ recombination scenarios were assigned using the TCRdist pipeline. In a later analysis, every TCR beta chain was defined by the combination of its CDR3 amino acid sequence and its V-gene family, and reads without a unique V-gene family were dropped. In a later analysis, 450 to 600 highly shared, low-generation-probability nucleotide sequences were removed to address suspected cross-contamination and a sequencing artifact. For each public chain, a later analysis derived a clonal expansion index from normalized ranks of inferred template counts within each repertoire. In a later analysis, generation probabilities were computed with a VDJ recombination model fitted to out-of-frame rearrangements, and the resulting probabilities were checked against IGoR. In a later analysis, TCR-TCR, TCR-HLA and TCR-CMV co-occurrence was scored with hypergeometric tests, and a repertoire-size bias correction was applied to TCR pairs. False discovery rates were estimated in a later analysis by permuting HLA or CMV assignments 20 times. In a later analysis, co-occurring TCRs were grouped with DBSCAN, and TCRdist sequence similarity was added when clustering was performed within HLA-allele-positive subsets. Co-occurrence clustering excluded repertoires with fewer than 30,000 or more than 120,000 public chains, plus five with anomalous nucleotide sharing. The table was pulled from immuneACCESS by TCRdb, which kept in-frame rearrangements only. Such tables lose some clones; where checked, under half of the loss comes from unresolved V genes, and the rest has no known cause. V and J calls plus clone size are reproduced from that table; the DNA served to infer D and trimming. The sample contains 210,000 or so clones, roughly 85% of them found a single time. The top ten clonotypes cover around 0.23% of the sample.

The CDR3 measures 16 amino acids from cysteine to phenylalanine. The retained sequence is limited to the CDR3, 48 bases, with the frame set at the first base. At the junction V is shortened by 7 bases and J by 2 bases; bases outside the gene matches: 11. The germline V gene (reference sequence) specifies LNHDA as CDR1 and SQIVND as CDR2. This clone was seen a single time. Its binding antigen is unknown. No base quality information exists; no much larger clone differs at one position. The sequenced material came from PBMCs. The TCR sequence derives from a girl aged 2 to 10 in good health and CMV-seronegative. The rearranged chain carries TRBV19 and TRBJ2-1; 7 nucleotides in the junction match TRBD1. The nucleotides are TGTGCCAGTAACCTGAGAGGGGGCGCTACCTACAATGAGCAGTTCTTC. It is translated as CASNLRGGATYNEQFF.